This T cell receptor beta chain originates from a study of blood T cell repertoires in COVID-19. The assay was immunoSEQ multiplex PCR, and TCRdb's table has in-frame clones only and misses some. Here the sample spans 40,000 to 50,000 clones, approximately 86% being singletons. The specimen sequenced was peripheral blood. This receptor was taken from a man between 45 and 60 years old with active COVID-19.

CDR3 bases: TGTGCCGTAGGAATCTCCGGGACAGGGTCCAACGAGCAGTACTTC. This encodes CAVGISGTGSNEQYF. The chain has TRBV6-5 and TRBJ2-7, with 9 bases fitting TRBD1. The CDR3 runs 15 residues. CDR1 is MNHEY, CDR2 SVGAGI, per germline. V gave up 11 bases and J gave up 5 bases; unmatched junction bases: 16.